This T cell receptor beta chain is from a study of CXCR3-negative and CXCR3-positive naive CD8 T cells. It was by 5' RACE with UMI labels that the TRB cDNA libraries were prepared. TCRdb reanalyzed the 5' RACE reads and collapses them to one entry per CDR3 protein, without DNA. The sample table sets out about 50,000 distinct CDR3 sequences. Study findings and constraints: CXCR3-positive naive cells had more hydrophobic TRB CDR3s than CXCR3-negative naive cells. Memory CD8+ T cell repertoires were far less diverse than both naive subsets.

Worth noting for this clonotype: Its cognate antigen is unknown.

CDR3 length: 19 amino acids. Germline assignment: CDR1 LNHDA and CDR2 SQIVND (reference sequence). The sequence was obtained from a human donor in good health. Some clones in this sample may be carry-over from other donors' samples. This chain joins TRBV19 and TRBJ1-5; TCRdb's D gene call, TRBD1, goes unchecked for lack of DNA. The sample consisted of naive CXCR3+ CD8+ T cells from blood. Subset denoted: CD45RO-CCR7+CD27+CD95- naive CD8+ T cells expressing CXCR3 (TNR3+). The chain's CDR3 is CASSISPSRRVYSNQPQHF.